One T cell receptor beta chain is described in this entry. Its antigen remains unidentified. The authors reverse transcribed all of the isolated RNA, so sequencing captured expressed TCRB transcripts. Profiled with immunoSEQ multiplex PCR; TCRdb holds only in-frame clones, not every one. The top ten hold more than 0.1% of the sample, which has about 650,000 clones, around 12% seen once. The record originates from a study of beta chain features in type 1 diabetes. Across the whole study: Examined across all samples were some 99 million sorted cells.

V gave up 4 bases and J gave up 8 bases; unmatched junction bases: 0. There are 11 residues in the CDR3. Germline lookup yields CDR1 SQVTM and CDR2 ANQGSEA. Whole-study findings and limits: Shorter TCRB CDR3s, moderately but significantly so, were found in Type 1 diabetes patients in all four CD4+ subsets. More deletions and fewer insertions at VDJ junctions were seen in type 1 diabetes patients.

The sample consisted of naive CD4+ T cells from blood. This chain uses TRBV29-1 with TRBJ1-1; TRBD1 aligns across 11 bases. The clonotype was recovered from a man aged 25-40 years with type 1 diabetes. CDR3 sequence: CSVGTGGEAFF. CDR3 DNA: TGCAGCGTTGGGACAGGGGGCGAAGCTTTCTTT.